This TCR beta chain was captured by sequencing in a study of blood T cell repertoires in COVID-19. At the level of the study: COVID-19 samples, acute and convalescent, were from the United States, Italy and Spain. The analysed material was cDNA or gDNA that came from T cells, B-cell-depleted T cells, or PBMCs.

Study processing details: Researchers report that nucleated cell counts were estimated from reference gene primer amplification. Repertoires were generated with immunoSEQ multiplex PCR, while TCRdb's copy carries only in-frame clones and drops some. The D gene and trimming were derived from the DNA, and the V and J assignments and clone size from that table. This sample has approximately 170,000 clones; about 85% occur once, and the top ten carry 5.5% to 8%. The Seattle patients, enrolled during active infection, were followed longitudinally. This clone was counted a few times. The CDR3 has 13 amino acids. V lost 5 bases and J 4 bases, leaving 8 bases between the germline ends.

This TCR was recovered from a man at least 80 years old with COVID-19, enrolled during active disease. J is TRBJ1-4 and V is TRBV12-3 or TRBV12-4, with unresolved D. The sample was peripheral blood. CDR3 region: CASSRSLNEKLFF. The CDR3 bases are TGTGCCAGCAGTCGGAGCCTTAATGAAAAACTGTTTTTT.